A selection of T cell receptor beta chains follows, all from one sample in a study of regulatory T cells in long-lasting Graves disease. Via MiXCR, TCRdb re-called the multiplex PCR reads, giving one row per CDR3 protein. Among 400,000 to 500,000 distinct CDR3 sequences, roughly 23% were seen once, and the ten largest hold around 14%. The source material was peripheral blood mononuclear cells (PBMCs), sampled when the disease was refractory, from a patient treated with antithyroid drugs. The source is a female donor with Graves disease. CDR3s include the opening cysteine and the closing phenylalanine or tryptophan. The order of the fields is CDR3 protein, CDR3 DNA, J gene, D gene, V gene, clone size. The D gene is left open where the match is weak. A clone size is listed for some rows: how often the clone was seen (once, few, many), or a class if it is expanded.

CATSRAAGFGYTF | TGTGCCACCAGCAGGGCGGCAGGGTTCGGATACACCTTC | TRBJ1-2 | NA | TRBV15 | few
CASTALGAGAGETQYF | TGTGCCAGCACCGCTCTCGGGGCGGGAGCTGGAGAGACCCAGTACTTC | TRBJ2-5 | TRBD2 | TRBV2 | many
CASSFVYEQYF | TGTGCCAGCAGTTTCGTCTACGAGCAGTACTTC | TRBJ2-7 | NA | TRBV6-9 | many
CANSSGGQALTYEQYF | TGTGCCAACAGCTCAGGGGGACAGGCCCTTACCTACGAGCAGTACTTC | TRBJ2-7 | TRBD1 | TRBV7-9 | NA
CASTGGVYNEKLFF | TGTGCCAGCACCGGGGGGGTTTATAATGAAAAACTGTTTTTT | TRBJ1-4 | NA | TRBV5-5 | NA
CASSLVSSHEQYF | TGTGCCAGCAGCTTAGTATCTTCCCACGAGCAGTACTTC | TRBJ2-7 | NA | TRBV7-9 | few
CARGVQGTRGNQPQHF | TGTGCCAGGGGGGTACAGGGAACCAGGGGCAATCAGCCCCAGCATTTT | TRBJ1-5 | NA | TRBV19 | NA
CASSWGLGSTTRGDEQYF | TGCGCCAGCAGCTGGGGACTAGGATCCACAACCCGCGGGGACGAGCAGTACTTC | TRBJ2-7 | TRBD2 | TRBV5-1 | NA
CASSTRDRAREKLFF | TGTGCCAGCAGTACCCGGGACAGAGCGCGTGAAAAACTGTTTTTT | TRBJ1-4 | TRBD1 | TRBV28 | many
CASSPNPEGSQFF | TGTGCCAGTAGTCCTAACCCAGAAGGGTCCCAATTTTTT | TRBJ1-4 | NA | TRBV19 | NA
CASSPWRGLSEQFF | TGTGCCAGCAGTCCTTGGAGGGGTCTCAGTGAGCAGTTCTTC | TRBJ2-1 | NA | TRBV28 | once
CAGSPRLPSGPDTQYF | TGTGCCGGCAGTCCTCGTTTGCCTAGCGGGCCGGATACGCAGTATTTT | TRBJ2-3 | TRBD2 | TRBV6-1 | NA
CASSGRTVQETQYF | TGTGCCAGCAGCGGCAGGACAGTTCAAGAGACCCAGTACTTC | TRBJ2-5 | NA | TRBV11-1 | NA
CASSLRGTSEAFF | TGTGCCAGCAGCTTACGGGGGACCTCTGAAGCTTTCTTT | TRBJ1-1 | NA | TRBV7-3 | NA
CAGSHSLARSSYEQYF | TGTGCCGGCAGCCATTCACTAGCGAGGAGCTCCTACGAGCAGTACTTC | TRBJ2-7 | TRBD2 | TRBV7-2 | NA
CASSIEGNPGNTIYF | TGTGCCAGTAGTATAGAGGGGAATCCTGGAAACACCATATATTTT | TRBJ1-3 | NA | TRBV19 | NA
CASSYVANQPQHF | TGTGCCAGCAGTTACGTTGCAAATCAGCCCCAGCATTTT | TRBJ1-5 | NA | TRBV6-2/TRBV6-3 | many
CATSDASSGANVLTF | TGTGCCACCAGTGACGCAAGCTCTGGGGCCAACGTCCTGACTTTC | TRBJ2-6 | NA | TRBV15 | NA
CASSLSGITEQFF | TGTGCCAGCAGTTTATCAGGGATCACTGAGCAGTTCTTC | TRBJ2-1 | NA | TRBV27 | many
CASSGLAPDEQFF | TGCGCCAGCAGCGGACTAGCGCCAGATGAGCAGTTCTTC | TRBJ2-1 | TRBD2 | TRBV4-1 | once
CASSLQGALGEKLFF | TGTGCCAGCAGTTTACAGGGGGCGTTGGGTGAAAAACTGTTTTTT | TRBJ1-4 | TRBD1 | TRBV12-3/TRBV12-4 | many
CAVRLETGQETQYF | TGTGCCGTACGACTAGAGACAGGGCAAGAGACCCAGTACTTC | TRBJ2-5 | NA | TRBV6-1 | NA
CASTQGWAIPGTRRNEQFF | TGTGCCAGCACCCAGGGGTGGGCGATTCCCGGGACTAGGCGTAATGAGCAGTTCTTC | TRBJ2-1 | TRBD2 | TRBV12-3/TRBV12-4 | NA
CASSPDRVCFNQPQHF | TGTGCCAGCAGTCCTGACAGGGTTTGTTTCAATCAGCCCCAGCATTTT | TRBJ1-5 | TRBD1 | TRBV6-8 | many
CSATGQGVTGQPQHF | TGCAGTGCTACCGGACAGGGGGTGACTGGGCAGCCCCAGCATTTT | TRBJ1-5 | TRBD1 | TRBV20-1 | few
CSVEVANYGYTF | TGCAGCGTTGAAGTGGCTAACTATGGCTACACCTTC | TRBJ1-2 | NA | TRBV29-1 | many
CASSFTLGDPYEQYF | TGTGCCAGCAGTTTCACGCTAGGGGACCCCTACGAGCAGTACTTC | TRBJ2-7 | NA | TRBV12-3/TRBV12-4 | many
CASSSNRAGNTIYF | TGTGCCAGCAGCTCGAACAGGGCAGGCAACACCATATATTTT | TRBJ1-3 | NA | TRBV7-8 | many
CASTGRSNQPQHF | TGTGCCAGCACGGGACGAAGCAATCAGCCCCAGCATTTT | TRBJ1-5 | NA | TRBV12-3/TRBV12-4 | many
CASTTTSGLSYEQYF | TGTGCCAGCACCACCACTAGCGGGCTCTCCTACGAGCAGTACTTC | TRBJ2-7 | TRBD2 | TRBV11-3 | NA
CASSQDRGGPQHF | TGTGCCAGCAGCCAGGACAGGGGAGGGCCCCAGCATTTT | TRBJ1-5 | TRBD1 | TRBV14 | few
CASSLEGAIGDSPLHF | TGTGCCAGCAGTTTGGAGGGGGCAATTGGTGATTCACCCCTCCACTTT | TRBJ1-6 | TRBD1 | TRBV27 | NA
CASSLGPPSNQPQHF | TGTGCCAGCAGCTTGGGACCGCCTAGCAATCAGCCCCAGCATTTT | TRBJ1-5 | NA | TRBV12-3/TRBV12-4 | many
CSSPSQGYGYTF | TGCAGCTCTCCTTCCCAGGGCTATGGCTACACCTTC | TRBJ1-2 | NA | TRBV20-1 | NA
CASSETQGQGTEAFF | TGTGCCAGCAGTGAAACCCAGGGACAGGGGACTGAAGCTTTCTTT | TRBJ1-1 | TRBD1 | TRBV6-1 | NA
CASRAPGQMNTEAFF | TGTGCCAGTAGGGCTCCGGGACAGATGAACACTGAAGCTTTCTTT | TRBJ1-1 | TRBD1 | TRBV19 | many
CASSRGDRANYNSPLHF | TGTGCCAGCAGTCGCGGGGACAGGGCTAACTATAATTCACCCCTCCACTTT | TRBJ1-6 | TRBD1 | TRBV6-1 | NA
CASSPTGAGGEQYF | TGTGCCAGCAGCCCTACAGGGGCAGGGGGCGAGCAGTACTTC | TRBJ2-7 | TRBD1 | TRBV2 | many
CASSSSGDSYEQYF | TGCGCCAGCAGCTCCTCTGGAGACTCCTACGAGCAGTACTTC | TRBJ2-7 | NA | TRBV5-1 | few
CAGSQGATTYEQYF | TGCGCCGGCAGCCAAGGGGCCACTACCTACGAGCAGTACTTC | TRBJ2-7 | NA | TRBV4-1 | few
CASSLEGLAGEEETQYF | TGTGCCAGCAGCCTAGAGGGACTAGCGGGAGAGGAGGAGACCCAGTACTTC | TRBJ2-5 | TRBD2 | TRBV9 | NA